Listed below are T cell receptor beta chains from one sample, sequenced in a study of cytomegalovirus exposure and HLA in healthy donors. TCRdb keeps only in-frame clones here, not all; method: immunoSEQ multiplex PCR. The sample records under 250,000 clones, 80% to 90% being singletons. Sequencing used PBMCs. The receptors stem from a woman under 30 in good health and CMV-seropositive. CDR3s include the opening cysteine and the closing phenylalanine or tryptophan. A D gene is named only where the DNA matches it firmly. The listing skips clone size in some rows; elsewhere it reads once, few, many or a size class.

V gene: TRBV6-1; J gene: TRBJ2-7; D gene: TRBD2; clone size: once; CDR3 protein: CASSSTSGYEQYF; CDR3 DNA: TGTGCCAGCAGTTCGACTAGCGGCTACGAGCAGTACTTC
V gene: TRBV5-6; J gene: TRBJ2-7; D gene: .; clone size: .; CDR3 protein: CASSDDRTYEQYF; CDR3 DNA: TGTGCCAGCAGCGACGACAGGACCTACGAGCAGTACTTC
V gene: TRBV28; J gene: TRBJ1-4; D gene: .; clone size: once; CDR3 protein: CASMEESGTNEKLFF; CDR3 DNA: TGTGCCAGCATGGAGGAGAGTGGGACTAATGAAAAACTGTTTTTT
V gene: TRBV27; J gene: TRBJ1-1; D gene: TRBD1; clone size: .; CDR3 protein: CASRRRDSEAFF; CDR3 DNA: TGTGCCAGCAGGAGGAGGGACAGCGAAGCTTTCTTT
V gene: TRBV9; J gene: TRBJ2-7; D gene: TRBD2; clone size: .; CDR3 protein: CASSATSENYEQYF; CDR3 DNA: TGTGCCAGCAGCGCGACTAGCGAGAACTACGAGCAGTACTTC
V gene: TRBV19; J gene: TRBJ2-7; D gene: .; clone size: .; CDR3 protein: CASSIWGPRWNEQYF; CDR3 DNA: TGTGCCAGTAGTATTTGGGGCCCCCGCTGGAACGAGCAGTACTTC
V gene: TRBV5-1; J gene: TRBJ2-7; D gene: .; clone size: .; CDR3 protein: CASSLIDRSDEQYF; CDR3 DNA: TGCGCCAGCAGCTTGATAGACAGGAGCGACGAGCAGTACTTC
V gene: TRBV30; J gene: TRBJ2-7; D gene: .; clone size: .; CDR3 protein: CAWSAFDGQLNSYEQYF; CDR3 DNA: TGTGCCTGGAGTGCTTTCGATGGACAGCTCAACTCCTACGAGCAGTACTTC
V gene: TRBV30; J gene: TRBJ1-2; D gene: TRBD1; clone size: .; CDR3 protein: CAWSGDRGNYGYTF; CDR3 DNA: TGTGCCTGGAGTGGGGACAGGGGGAACTATGGCTACACCTTC
V gene: TRBV7-8; J gene: TRBJ2-3; D gene: .; clone size: .; CDR3 protein: CASSLGSTGDTQYF; CDR3 DNA: TGTGCCAGCAGCTTGGGATCTACGGGGGATACGCAGTATTTT
V gene: TRBV7-9; J gene: TRBJ2-7; D gene: TRBD2; clone size: .; CDR3 protein: CASSPSGAPLEQYF; CDR3 DNA: TGTGCCAGCAGCCCTAGCGGGGCCCCCCTCGAGCAGTACTTC
V gene: TRBV7-6; J gene: TRBJ2-1; D gene: TRBD1; clone size: .; CDR3 protein: CASSLGGDRALNEQFF; CDR3 DNA: TGTGCCAGCAGCTTAGGGGGGGACAGGGCTTTGAATGAGCAGTTCTTC
V gene: TRBV27; J gene: TRBJ2-7; D gene: .; clone size: .; CDR3 protein: CASSLSATAAYEQYF; CDR3 DNA: TGTGCCAGCAGTTTATCGGCGACAGCAGCCTACGAGCAGTACTTC
V gene: TRBV7-8; J gene: TRBJ1-1; D gene: .; clone size: .; CDR3 protein: CASSPKASGSVKVNTEAFF; CDR3 DNA: TGTGCCAGCAGCCCTAAGGCCTCGGGGAGCGTCAAAGTGAACACTGAAGCTTTCTTT
V gene: TRBV6-5; J gene: TRBJ2-7; D gene: .; clone size: .; CDR3 protein: CASGIGGAAEQYF; CDR3 DNA: TGTGCCAGCGGGATCGGGGGAGCGGCCGAGCAGTACTTC
V gene: TRBV11-2; J gene: TRBJ2-7; D gene: .; clone size: .; CDR3 protein: CASSLTKPYEQYF; CDR3 DNA: TGTGCCAGCAGCTTGACTAAGCCCTACGAGCAGTACTTC
V gene: TRBV28; J gene: TRBJ1-1; D gene: .; clone size: .; CDR3 protein: CASSFEMNTEAFF; CDR3 DNA: TGTGCCAGCAGTTTCGAGATGAACACTGAAGCTTTCTTT
V gene: TRBV5-6; J gene: TRBJ1-1; D gene: .; clone size: .; CDR3 protein: CASSYLTGMELGTEAFF; CDR3 DNA: TGTGCCAGCAGCTACCTCACAGGGATGGAGTTGGGCACTGAAGCTTTCTTT
V gene: TRBV4-1; J gene: TRBJ2-1; D gene: TRBD1; clone size: .; CDR3 protein: CASSQTGDPYNEQFF; CDR3 DNA: TGCGCCAGCAGCCAGACAGGGGACCCCTACAATGAGCAGTTCTTC
V gene: TRBV27; J gene: TRBJ1-3; D gene: TRBD1; clone size: .; CDR3 protein: CASSFTQGGTVYF; CDR3 DNA: TGTGCCAGCAGTTTCACCCAAGGGGGGACAGTATATTTT
V gene: TRBV27; J gene: TRBJ1-1; D gene: .; clone size: .; CDR3 protein: CASSPWQGAEAFF; CDR3 DNA: TGTGCCAGCAGTCCCTGGCAGGGCGCTGAAGCTTTCTTT
V gene: TRBV10-3; J gene: TRBJ2-7; D gene: .; clone size: .; CDR3 protein: CAISPERRSYEQYF; CDR3 DNA: TGTGCCATCAGTCCCGAACGGAGGTCCTACGAGCAGTACTTC
V gene: TRBV28; J gene: TRBJ1-5; D gene: .; clone size: .; CDR3 protein: CASSRGGDQPQHF; CDR3 DNA: TGTGCCAGCAGCCGGGGGGGGGATCAGCCCCAGCATTTT
V gene: TRBV7-2; J gene: TRBJ2-7; D gene: .; clone size: .; CDR3 protein: CASSLVQDYEQYF; CDR3 DNA: TGTGCCAGCAGCTTAGTGCAGGACTACGAGCAGTACTTC
V gene: TRBV7-8; J gene: TRBJ2-2; D gene: TRBD1; clone size: .; CDR3 protein: CASSLVDRGGELFF; CDR3 DNA: TGTGCCAGCAGCTTAGTGGACAGGGGGGGGGAGCTGTTTTTT
V gene: TRBV5-1; J gene: TRBJ2-1; D gene: .; clone size: .; CDR3 protein: CASSPGQGWTSVSNEQFF; CDR3 DNA: TGCGCCAGCAGCCCTGGACAGGGTTGGACTAGCGTTTCCAATGAGCAGTTCTTC
V gene: TRBV5-6; J gene: TRBJ2-7; D gene: .; clone size: .; CDR3 protein: CASSPATRSSYEQYF; CDR3 DNA: TGTGCCAGCAGCCCCGCGACTAGGAGCTCCTACGAGCAGTACTTC
V gene: TRBV27; J gene: TRBJ2-1; D gene: TRBD2; clone size: .; CDR3 protein: CASSLSGGGSSYNEQFF; CDR3 DNA: TGTGCCAGCAGTTTATCGGGCGGCGGGAGCTCCTACAATGAGCAGTTCTTC
V gene: TRBV15; J gene: TRBJ2-7; D gene: .; clone size: .; CDR3 protein: CATSRPGQSTYEQYF; CDR3 DNA: TGTGCCACCAGCAGGCCGGGACAATCAACCTACGAGCAGTACTTC
V gene: TRBV20-1; J gene: TRBJ1-2; D gene: .; clone size: few; CDR3 protein: CSARGQDGYTF; CDR3 DNA: TGCAGTGCTAGAGGGCAGGATGGCTACACCTTC
V gene: TRBV4-1; J gene: TRBJ2-5; D gene: .; clone size: .; CDR3 protein: CASSRGMREQETQYF; CDR3 DNA: TGCGCCAGCAGTCGGGGGATGCGTGAGCAAGAGACCCAGTACTTC
V gene: TRBV5-4; J gene: TRBJ2-5; D gene: .; clone size: .; CDR3 protein: CASSQYAGQETQYF; CDR3 DNA: TGTGCCAGCAGCCAATATGCAGGGCAAGAGACCCAGTACTTC
V gene: TRBV7-8; J gene: TRBJ2-1; D gene: TRBD2; clone size: .; CDR3 protein: CASSERETDEQFF; CDR3 DNA: TGTGCCAGCAGCGAGCGGGAGACCGATGAGCAGTTCTTC